The rows below give T cell receptor beta chains drawn from one sample of a study of T-cell reconstitution after alpha-beta-depleted transplantation in children. TCRdb re-called the PCR reads through MiXCR, storing one row per CDR3 protein. The sample consists of about 130,000 distinct CDR3 sequences, roughly 9% of them appearing once. The material was PBMCs, mostly from graft donor cells, obtained 180 days after TCRalphabeta/CD19-depleted stem cell transplant. The source is a girl less than two years old who had a stem cell transplant for combined immunodeficiency, so the T cells may come from the graft donor. The conserved cysteine and the conserved F or W are not part of the CDR3 here.

TRBJ2-5,TRBV20-1,SARAGQGLQETQY
TRBJ1-6,TRBV20-1,SARPRGSYNSPLH
TRBJ1-2,TRBV7-8,ASSLGGAANYGYT
TRBJ2-4,TRBV6-2/TRBV6-3,ASSYYGGIKNIQY
TRBJ2-1,TRBV5-6,ASSLAPPSFYNEQF
TRBJ2-3,TRBV20-1,SATYPDELASFTDTQY
TRBJ2-7,TRBV7-8,ASSLGGTGEQY
TRBJ2-7,TRBV28,ASSLRYEQY
TRBJ1-1,TRBV9,ASSAVGGYEAF
TRBJ2-7,TRBV12-3/TRBV12-4,ASSLAGRYEQY
TRBJ1-6,TRBV12-5,ASGLEGNSPLH
TRBJ1-1,TRBV5-1,ASSLQARANTEAF
TRBJ1-1,TRBV12-3/TRBV12-4,ASSLVVGSTEAF
TRBJ1-5,TRBV12-3/TRBV12-4,ASSFLNQPQH
TRBJ2-3,TRBV7-6,ASSLDPLLDTQY
TRBJ1-4,TRBV12-3/TRBV12-4,ASSHGTRTGLF
TRBJ2-7,TRBV20-1,SAEQGAPGYEQY
TRBJ1-5,TRBV20-1,SALSLGDQPQH
TRBJ2-3,TRBV11-2,ASSLGLAGPLFSTDTQY
TRBJ2-1,TRBV12-3/TRBV12-4,ASRPKGAVNEQF
TRBJ2-2,TRBV24-1,ATSEAGLRANTGELF
TRBJ2-2,TRBV12-3/TRBV12-4,ASRDPRTDTGELF
TRBJ2-3,TRBV20-1,SVGLAGDTQY
TRBJ2-1,TRBV6-5,ASNPGQGKGYNEQF
TRBJ2-7,TRBV7-9,ASSPDRWEQY
TRBJ2-5,TRBV20-1,SARDTGVETQY
TRBJ1-4,TRBV6-5,ASSYPTSSGEEKLF